Sequencing of this T cell receptor beta chain was carried out in a study of cytomegalovirus exposure and HLA in healthy donors. A multiplex PCR was run with 60 Vbeta primers and 13 Jbeta primers. The table came from immunoSEQ multiplex PCR; TCRdb's copy has only in-frame clones and leaves some out. The top ten hold approximately 4.4% of the sample, which has about 120,000 clones, about 10% seen once. Study outcomes and limitations: In a later analysis, at a false discovery rate of 0.05, roughly 17,000 TCR beta sequences matched HLA alleles. Reports credit the classifier with highly specific, highly sensitive diagnosis of cytomegalovirus status. A missense DCLRE1C variant was associated with V- and J-gene trimming of TCR beta chains in a later analysis, and an independent cohort replicated the association.

Participants comprised healthy donors of bone marrow. This clone was recorded a few times. Its target is not known. This CDR3 is 13 amino acids long. Looked up from germline, CDR1 is MNHEY and CDR2 is SVGAGI. The V gene end was trimmed by 7 bases and the J gene end by 10 bases; junction bases not matched to a gene: 12. The clonotype comes from a woman in her late teens or twenties in good health and CMV-seropositive. The specimen sequenced was PBMCs. The J gene is TRBJ1-2, the V gene TRBV6-5, with TRBD1 matching 7 bases. Here the CDR3 DNA reads TGTGCCAGCAAACCCGGGACAGATCGCGACTACACCTTC. It translates to CASKPGTDRDYTF.